The 7 T cell receptor beta chains reported below all come from one sample, sequenced in a study of T cells in Graves' hyperthyroidism and ophthalmopathy (dated by TCRdb to between 2018 and 2021). To prepare the library, multiplex PCR was applied. Reads for this sample came from an Illumina HiSeq 2000. The TCR beta CDR3 regions were amplified from RNA transcripts. The TCR CDR3 was subjected to a first round of RT-PCR using the HTBI primer set and the Qiagen OneStep RT-PCR kit. TCRdb ran its own pipeline on the public reads, namely fastp trimming at Q25 and MiXCR clone calling, and kept in-frame beta chains. Every CDR3 protein is listed once, alongside the most common genes and DNA of its rows. In this sample the table shows 250,000 to 350,000 distinct CDR3 sequences, 16% of which occur a single time. Of the sample, around 33% falls within the top ten clones. The sample consisted of blood. These receptors were obtained from a man aged 30-40 years with Graves' hyperthyroidism.

This clonotype was observed many times. The chain employs TRBV2 and TRBJ1-1, with D perhaps TRBD1 (6 bases). Trimming pared 4 bases from V and 5 bases from J, leaving 14 bases between. The germline V gene has CDR1 SNHLY and CDR2 FYNNEI. There are 14 residues in the CDR3. The CDR3, as DNA: TGTGCCAGCAGTGGACAGGCAGGTTCAACTGAAGCTTTCTTT. This gives the protein CASSGQAGSTEAFF.

This clonotype was seen at least ten times. The chain uses TRBV27 and TRBJ1-1, with unresolved D. V lost 1 base and J lost 3, with 21 bases in between. Germline assignment: CDR1 MNHEY and CDR2 SMNVEV (reference sequence). The CDR3 spans 18 residues. DNA of the CDR3: TGTGCCAGCAGTTTATTTAGTTTGGGAAATCCGAAGGACACTGAAGCTTTCTTT. Protein: CASSLFSLGNPKDTEAFF.

This clonotype turned up a few times. This chain joins TRBV2 and TRBJ2-3, with TRBD1 matching 7 bases. The length of the CDR3 is 16 residues. J gave up 0 bases and V 2 bases, and 5 bases lay outside the gene matches. Looked up from germline, CDR1 is SNHLY and CDR2 is FYNNEI. Written as DNA, the CDR3 is TGTGCCAGCAGTGAATCCGGGACAGCTAGCACAGATACGCAGTATTTT. This gives the protein CASSESGTASTDTQYF.

This clonotype was seen repeatedly, ten times or more. The chain is built from TRBV20-1 and TRBJ1-2; tentative D call: TRBD1 (5 bases). Trimming pared 5 bases from V and 0 bases from J, leaving 13 bases between. The CDR3 covers 14 residues. Germline CDR1 DFQATT, CDR2 SNEGSKA (reference sequence). The CDR3 DNA follows: TGCAGTGCTGTATACAGGCGTGCTAACTATGGCTACACCTTC. Protein sequence: CSAVYRRANYGYTF.

This clonotype was counted a few times. The genes are TRBV6-1 and TRBJ2-1, with TRBD2 matching 10 bases. The germline gives CDR1 MNHNS, CDR2 SASEGT. Trimming cost V 4 bases and J 4 bases; bases outside gene matches: 4. There are 15 residues in the CDR3. The CDR3 nucleotides read TGTGCCAGCAGTGCTAGGACTAGCGGTTACAATGAGCAGTTCTTC. It translates to CASSARTSGYNEQFF.

V and J are TRBV12-3 or TRBV12-4 and TRBJ2-3; 16 bases align to TRBD2. The ends lost 3 bases at V and 2 bases at J; junction bases unmatched: 5. The CDR3 contains 18 residues. This chain's CDR3 is CASSLGLAGGRLTDTQYF. The CDR3 nucleotides read TGTGCCAGCAGTTTGGGACTAGCGGGAGGGCGACTCACAGATACGCAGTATTTT.

The sample holds many counts of this clonotype. CDR3 loop: CASSEGDQPQHF. The CDR3 nucleotides are TGTGCCAGCTCAGAAGGCGATCAGCCCCAGCATTTT. The chain has TRBV18 and TRBJ1-5, with unresolved D. The CDR3 sequence is 12 residues long. Germline V lookup: CDR1 KGHSH, CDR2 LQKENI. V dropped 5 bases and J dropped 5 bases, with 7 bases sitting between them. Variable domain in full (rest from reference TRBV18 and TRBJ1-5): NAGVMQNPRHLVRRRGQEARLRCSPMKGHSHVYWYRQLPEEGLKFMVYLQKENIIDESGMPKERFSAEFPKEGPSILRIQQVVRGDSAAYFCASSEGDQPQHFGDGTRLSIL.